The entry below gives a single TCR beta chain sequence along with its context. TCRdb analysed the RT-PCR reads with MiXCR anew, one entry per CDR3 protein. Of about 680,000 distinct CDR3 sequences listed, 14% were seen once; the top ten hold 3.6%. V was pared by 1 base and J by 6 bases, with 9 bases between. The CDR3 runs 14 residues. Germline CDR1 is SGHVS and CDR2 is FNYEAQ. The sample was memory CD4+ T cells from blood. This clonotype was obtained from a female donor in good health, serving as a healthy control. This rearrangement joins TRBV7-6 to TRBJ2-2; D ambiguous. In DNA, the CDR3 is TGTGCCAGCAGCTTAGTTCAGTCCGCCGGGGAGCTGTTTTTT. Its protein is CASSLVQSAGELFF.